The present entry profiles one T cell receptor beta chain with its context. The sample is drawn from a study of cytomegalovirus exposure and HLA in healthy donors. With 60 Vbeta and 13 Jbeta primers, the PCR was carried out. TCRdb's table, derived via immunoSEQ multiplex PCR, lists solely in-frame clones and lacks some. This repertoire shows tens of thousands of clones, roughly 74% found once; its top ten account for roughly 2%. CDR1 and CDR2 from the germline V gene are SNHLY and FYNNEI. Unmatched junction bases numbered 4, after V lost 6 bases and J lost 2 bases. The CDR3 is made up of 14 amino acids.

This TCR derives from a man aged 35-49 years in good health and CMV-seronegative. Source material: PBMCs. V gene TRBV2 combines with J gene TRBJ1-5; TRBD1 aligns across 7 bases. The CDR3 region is CASRTGWGNQPQHF. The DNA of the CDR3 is TGTGCCAGCAGGACAGGGTGGGGCAATCAGCCCCAGCATTTT.